These 14 T cell receptor beta chains came from one sample sequenced in a study of blood T cell repertoires in COVID-19. Assay: immunoSEQ multiplex PCR; the TCRdb copy retains only in-frame clones and omits some. The table shows approximately 150,000 clones, with 65% to 85% occurring only once. Sequencing was done on a sample of peripheral blood. The origin of the receptors is a man aged 65 to 79 with active or convalescent COVID-19.

The chain has TRBV6-2 or TRBV6-3 and TRBJ1-5; D is possibly TRBD1 (6 bases). From germline, CDR1 is MNHEY and CDR2 SVGEGT. This CDR3 spans 15 amino acids. Trimming removed 6 bases from V and 4 bases from J, with 16 bases in between. The CDR3 DNA sequence: TGTGCCAGCAGCCACCTTGGACAGACGAATCAGCCCCAGCATTTT. This codes for CASSHLGQTNQPQHF.

This clone was detected only once. The chain uses TRBV5-1 and TRBJ2-7; 10 bases are a match to TRBD1. The CDR3 runs to 14 residues. Germline V gives CDR1 SGHRS, CDR2 YFSETQ. The ends lost 6 bases at V and 7 bases at J; junction bases unmatched: 10. In nucleotides, the CDR3 is TGCGCCAGCACCCTGACAGGGGGCGCGGGAGAGCAGTACTTC. It yields the protein CASTLTGGAGEQYF. The variable domain in full, with the rest retrieved from reference TRBV5-1 and TRBJ2-7, is KAGVTQTPRYLIKTRGQQVTLSCSPISGHRSVSWYQQTPGQGLQFLFEYFSETQRNKGNFPGRFSGRQFSNSRSEMNVSTLELGDSALYLCASTLTGGAGEQYFGPGTRLTVT.

The chain is built from TRBV7-2 and TRBJ2-1; no reliable D call. From germline, CDR1 is SGHTA and CDR2 FQGNSA. Trimming took off 2 bases at V and 8 bases at J, with 10 bases between the two ends. The CDR3 runs to 13 residues. The CDR3 coding sequence is TGTGCCAGCAGCTTACAGGCAGGCCATGAGCAGTTCTTC. This codes for CASSLQAGHEQFF.

The chain combines TRBV7-8 with TRBJ2-7, with D maybe TRBD2 (6 bases). With 4 bases removed from V and 3 bases from J, the gap between germline ends came to 13 bases. CDR1 and CDR2 from the germline V gene are SGHVS and FQNEAQ. The CDR3 consists of 14 residues. The CDR3 reads CASSSGLNVYEQYF. For the CDR3, the DNA is TGTGCCAGCAGCTCGGGACTGAATGTCTACGAGCAGTACTTC.

This sequence joins TRBV19 and TRBJ1-2; D gene uncertain. Trimming stripped 3 bases from V and 8 bases from J, with 7 bases between. In germline, CDR1 is LNHDA, CDR2 SQIVND (reference sequence). The CDR3 has 11 amino acids. The CDR3 bases are TGTGCCAGTAGTATGGGCTGGGGCTACACCTTC. Translation: CASSMGWGYTF.

The chain has TRBV7-7 and TRBJ2-6; D uncertain. Germline V lookup: CDR1 SSHAT, CDR2 FNYEAQ (reference sequence). The germline V and J ends were trimmed by 4 bases and 1 base, with 14 bases remaining between them. The CDR3 has 17 amino acids. The CDR3 DNA reads as TGTGCCAGCAGCTCGAGCCTACAGCCGTCTGGGGCCAACGTCCTGACTTTC. Protein sequence: CASSSSLQPSGANVLTF.

V gene TRBV27 combines with J gene TRBJ2-7; 7 bases are a match to TRBD2. The junction had 10 bases not matched to a gene; V was cut back by 6 bases and J by 5 bases. The CDR3 is 14 residues long. Germline CDR1 reads MNHEY; CDR2 reads SMNVEV (reference sequence). The CDR3 reads CASRTPGLKDEQYF. CDR3 coding DNA: TGTGCCAGCAGGACCCCGGGACTAAAGGACGAGCAGTACTTC.

The gene calls are TRBV4-3 and TRBJ1-2; D is unresolved. Germline V gives CDR1 LGHNA, CDR2 YSLEER. V shed 4 bases and J shed 3 bases, with 9 bases lying between them. This CDR3 has 13 residues. For the CDR3, the DNA is TGCGCCAGCAGCCCCACTCGGGACTATGGCTACACCTTC. Protein: CASSPTRDYGYTF.

The CDR3 reads CASSRDSSGANVLTF. Written as DNA, the CDR3 is TGTGCCAGTAGTAGGGACAGCTCTGGGGCCAACGTCCTGACTTTC. The chain employs TRBV19 and TRBJ2-6, with 7 bases identical to TRBD1. Germline CDR1 is LNHDA and CDR2 is SQIVND (reference sequence). V was clipped by 4 bases and J by 0 bases; unmatched bases: 0. This CDR3 contains 15 residues.

The chain carries TRBV5-4 and TRBJ2-7, with a weak D call TRBD1 (6 bases). This CDR3 comprises 15 residues. Germline CDR1 SGHNT, CDR2 YYREEE (reference sequence). Trimming took 3 bases from V and 2 from J, leaving 15 bases between them. CDR3 DNA sequence: TGTGCCAGCAGCTCTTCGACAGGTCAAGCCTACGAGCAGTACTTC. Residues: CASSSSTGQAYEQYF. Full variable domain (rest looked up from reference TRBV5-4 and TRBJ2-7): ETGVTQSPTHLIKTRGQQVTLRCSSQSGHNTVSWYQQALGQGPQFIFQYYREEENGRGNFPPRFSGLQFPNYSSELNVNALELDDSALYLCASSSSTGQAYEQYFGPGTRLTVT.

This clone has only a few counts. The chain joins TRBV5-1 to TRBJ2-7, with D maybe TRBD2 (6 bases). The germline V and J ends were trimmed by 0 bases and 4 bases, with 11 bases remaining between them. Per the germline V gene, CDR1 is SGHRS and CDR2 is YFSETQ. CDR3 size: 14 residues. CDR3 bases: TGCGCCAGCAGCTTGGCCCTTCGGGGGTACGAGCAGTACTTC. Its protein is CASSLALRGYEQYF.

This clone was detected only once. This chain joins TRBV18 and TRBJ2-1; 7 bases match TRBD1. V lost 3 bases to trimming and J lost 9 bases; unmatched junction nucleotides: 8. CDR1 KGHSH and CDR2 LQKENI come from the germline V gene. This CDR3 comprises 14 residues. CDR3 residues: CASSPRQGRSEQFF. CDR3 sequence (DNA): TGTGCCAGCTCACCCCGACAGGGAAGAAGTGAGCAGTTCTTC.

The chain combines TRBV6-6 with TRBJ1-5; the D gene is possibly TRBD1 (5 bases). Trimming removed 5 bases from V and 1 base from J, with 15 bases in between. Germline loops: CDR1 MNHNY, CDR2 SVGAGI (reference sequence). The CDR3 consists of 16 residues. This chain's CDR3 is CASSRQRFGSNQPQHF. The CDR3 nucleotides are TGTGCCAGCAGTCGACAGCGCTTTGGGAGCAATCAGCCCCAGCATTTT.

The chain recombines TRBV14 with TRBJ1-6; D is perhaps TRBD1 (5 bases). Germline values: CDR1 SGHDN, CDR2 FVKESK. CDR3 length: 15 residues. V was trimmed by 6 bases and J by 5 bases, leaving 14 bases between them. CDR3: CASRLNMGHNSPLHF. The DNA of the CDR3 is TGTGCCAGCAGGTTAAACATGGGGCATAATTCACCCCTCCACTTT. Looking up the rest from reference TRBV14 and TRBJ1-6 gives the full variable domain: EAGVTQFPSHSVIEKGQTVTLRCDPISGHDNLYWYRRVMGKEIKFLLHFVKESKQDESGMPNNRFLAERTGGTYSTLKVQPAELEDSGVYFCASRLNMGHNSPLHFGNGTRLTVT.